These 28 T cell receptor beta chains were sequenced from one sample in a study of T cell clonality in common variable immunodeficiency. These receptors' targets are unknown. Study outcomes and limitations: In common variable immunodeficiency, TCR beta chains reportedly carried fewer deletions and N-nucleotide insertions.

Profiled with immunoSEQ multiplex PCR; TCRdb holds only in-frame clones, not every one. In total the sample includes tens of thousands of clones, none of them seen once. The specimen sequenced was peripheral blood mononuclear cells. These receptor sequences come from a human donor with common variable immunodeficiency.

A remark on this clone: With the read ending 3 residues before the CDR3 end, the germline J gene is used to fill in that end. This chain joins TRBV20-1 and TRBJ2-3; TRBD2 aligns across 10 bases. V lost 4 bases, J lost 1 base, and 8 bases stayed unmatched. There are 16 residues in the CDR3. Germline lookup yields CDR1 DFQATT and CDR2 SNEGSKA (reference sequence). The CDR3 sequence is CSAKPGLARGTDTQYF. The sequenced part of the CDR3 DNA is TGCAGTGCTAAACCGGGACTAGCGAGAGGCACAGATACG.

This clone was seen more than once but under ten times. The missing CDR3 end, 3 residues past where the read stops, is filled in from the germline J gene. The V and J genes are TRBV20-1 and TRBJ2-7; 14 positions match TRBD2. This CDR3 has 16 amino acids. Germline CDR1 reads DFQATT; CDR2 reads SNEGSKA (reference sequence). V gave up 1 base and J gave up 2 bases; unmatched junction bases: 4. The sequenced part of the CDR3 DNA is TGCAGTGCTAGAGCCCAGACTAGCGGGAGGGCCTACGAG. Encoded protein: CSARAQTSGRAYE. Given in full, the CDR3 is CSARAQTSGRAYEQYF.

This clone has just a few counts. The read terminates 3 residues before the CDR3 end, so the remaining end is supplied by the germline J gene. The V call is TRBV5-4, the J call TRBJ2-7; the match to TRBD1 covers 8 bases. Germline V gene sequence: CDR1 SGHNT, CDR2 YYREEE (reference sequence). Trimming took 1 base from V and 2 from J; bases not matched to a gene: 2. The CDR3 spans 14 residues. The CDR3 region is CASSLTGGAYEQYF. The sequenced part of the CDR3 DNA is TGTGCCAGCAGCTTGACAGGGGGAGCCTACGAG.

This clone was observed at least ten times. Read sequence stops 3 residues before the CDR3 end, and the germline J gene provides the missing end. The rearrangement joins TRBV7-8 to TRBJ2-3; TRBD2 aligns across 8 bases. Germline CDR1 is SGHVS and CDR2 is FQNEAQ. CDR3 length equals 17 residues. The J segment lost 2 bases and the V segment lost 3 bases, leaving 10 bases of the junction unmatched. The covered CDR3 bases are TGTGCCAGCAGCTTTGATCCCCAGCGGGGGTACACAGATACG. As protein: CASSFDPQRGYTDT. The full CDR3 reads CASSFDPQRGYTDTQYF.

Of note for this clone: Sequencing ends 3 residues short of the CDR3 end; the germline J gene provides the rest. The J gene is TRBJ2-5, the V gene TRBV10-2; 10 bases agree with TRBD1. Per the germline V gene, CDR1 is WSHSY and CDR2 is SAAADI. Trimming took 7 bases from V and 2 from J; bases not matched to a gene: 4. The CDR3 is made up of 14 amino acids. The CDR3 bases that were read are TGCGCCAGCAAGCGGGACAGGGGTCAAGAGACC. Translation gives CASKRDRGQET. The complete CDR3 protein is CASKRDRGQETQYF.

This clone was recorded a few times. The CDR3 end lies 3 residues beyond the end of the read and is filled in from the germline J gene. The chain combines TRBV19 with TRBJ2-2; TRBD2 matches at 11 bases. Germline V gene lookup returns CDR1 LNHDA and CDR2 SQIVND (reference sequence). The ends lost 4 bases at V and 5 bases at J; junction bases unmatched: 6. The CDR3 has 16 amino acids. Partial CDR3 DNA: TGTGCCAGTAGTACGATAGCGGGAGGGCCTACCGGGGAG. Translated: CASSTIAGGPTGE. The entire CDR3 protein reads CASSTIAGGPTGELFF.

As regards this clone: The read terminates 3 residues ahead of where the CDR3 ends, so the germline J gene completes it. V usage is TRBV16 and J usage is TRBJ1-5; tentative D call: TRBD1 (5 bases). CDR3 size: 19 residues. Germline V gene data show CDR1 as KGHSY and CDR2 as FQNENV. V was cut by 4 bases and J by 4 bases, with 26 bases left in between. CDR3 loop: CASSPDYRRASGGNQPQHF. Partial CDR3 DNA: TGTGCCAGCAGCCCGGACTACCGAAGGGCCTCCGGGGGAAATCAGCCC.

This clone was observed a handful of times. The CDR3 end lies 3 residues beyond the end of the read and is filled in from the germline J gene. The chain carries TRBV11-2 and TRBJ2-3; D uncertain. CDR1 is SGHAT, CDR2 FQNNGV, per germline. V lost 5 bases to trimming and J lost 1 base, with 13 bases between them. CDR3 length equals 15 residues. The DNA read from the CDR3 is TGTGCCAGCAGCGCACAGCCCCGTGGCACAGATACG. This sequence encodes CASSAQPRGTDT. The full CDR3 sequence reads CASSAQPRGTDTQYF.

This clone has only a few counts. The read halts 3 residues ahead of the CDR3 end, with the missing end drawn from the germline J gene. The chain carries TRBV20-1 and TRBJ1-2, with TRBD1 matching over 7 bases. This CDR3 has 14 residues. Germline CDR1 is DFQATT and CDR2 is SNEGSKA (reference sequence). The CDR3 sequence is CSAAQGLLTLGYTF. The CDR3 bases that were read are TGCAGTGCGGCACAGGGGCTCCTCACCCTGGGC.

This clone was seen repeatedly, ten times or more. The read terminates 3 residues before the CDR3 end, so the remaining end is supplied by the germline J gene. The chain employs TRBV20-1 and TRBJ1-5, with a weak D call TRBD1 (5 bases). Germline CDR1 DFQATT, CDR2 SNEGSKA (reference sequence). The CDR3 is 14 residues long. V lost 5 bases and J 4 bases, leaving 15 bases between the germline ends. The CDR3 sequence: CSAEGRLRNQPQHF. The sequenced part of the CDR3 DNA is TGCAGTGCTGAGGGGCGGCTGAGGAATCAGCCC.

This clone was recorded many times. The read falls 3 residues short of the CDR3 end, and the missing part is taken from the germline J gene. The chain recombines TRBV5-1 with TRBJ2-2; D may correspond to TRBD1 or TRBD2 (5 bases each). With 4 bases removed from V and 1 base from J, the gap between germline ends came to 11 bases. Germline assignment: CDR1 SGHRS and CDR2 YFSETQ. There are 15 residues in the CDR3. The CDR3 loop reads CASSLVRGNTGELFF. The part of the CDR3 DNA that was read is TGCGCCAGCAGCCTGGTGAGGGGGAACACCGGGGAG.

This clone was detected only a few times. The CDR3 DNA, read in part, is TGTGCCAGCAGTGATCAGCTTCGGGGCACTGAA. Its protein product is CASSDQLRGTE. The full-length CDR3 reads as CASSDQLRGTEAFF. V usage is TRBV2 and J usage is TRBJ1-1; D is unclear. From the germline J gene comes the end of the CDR3, since the read stops 3 residues before it. Germline-derived CDR1 and CDR2 are SNHLY and FYNNEI. The CDR3 is made up of 14 amino acids. Between the trimmed V and J ends, which lost 3 bases and 4 bases, there was a span of 12 bases. Full variable domain (outside the CDR3, taken from reference TRBV2 and TRBJ1-1): EPEVTQTPSHQVTQMGQEVILRCVPISNHLYFYWYRQILGQKVEFLVSFYNNEISEKSEIFDDQFSVERPDGSNFTLKIRSTKLEDSAMYFCASSDQLRGTEAFFGQGTRLTVV.

This clone was counted between two and nine times. The CDR3 end falls 3 residues outside the read, so it is completed with the germline J gene. The chain recombines TRBV2 with TRBJ1-4, with 7 bases lining up with TRBD1. The V gene's germline CDR1 is SNHLY and CDR2 FYNNEI. CDR3 length: 14 amino acids. The ends lost 11 bases at V and 4 bases at J; junction bases unmatched: 10. CDR3 DNA, as far as it was read: TGTGCCTTCAGAGGACAGGCGAATAATGAAAAA. Translation gives CAFRGQANNEK. The entire CDR3 is CAFRGQANNEKLFF.

This clone was seen a few times. The CDR3 extends 3 residues past the end of the read, so its final part is completed from the germline J gene. This chain uses TRBV6-2 or TRBV6-3 with TRBJ2-7, with D possibly matching TRBD1 (5 bases). The ends were cut back, 0 bases at V and 0 bases at J, with 12 bases in the middle. CDR3 length equals 16 residues. Germline V gene lookup returns CDR1 MNHEY and CDR2 SVGEGT. Incomplete CDR3 DNA: TGTGCCAGCAGTTACTCCCCAGGGTCCAGCTCCTACGAG. It codes for CASSYSPGSSSYE. The entire CDR3 protein is CASSYSPGSSSYEQYF.

This clone has a count of ten or more. The read halts 3 residues ahead of the CDR3 end, with the missing end drawn from the germline J gene. This sequence joins TRBV18 and TRBJ2-2, with 12 bases lining up with TRBD2. The germline CDR1 and CDR2 sequences are KGHSH and LQKENI. CDR3 length: 16 amino acids. V lost 2 bases and J lost 5; bases outside the gene matches: 3. The part of the CDR3 DNA that was read is TGTGCCAGCTCACCAACCGGGACTAGCGGGACCGGGGAG. This translates into CASSPTGTSGTGE. The full CDR3 protein reads CASSPTGTSGTGELFF.

This clone appeared a few times. The CDR3 is cut off 3 residues early in the read; its end comes from the germline J gene. V gene TRBV5-1 combines with J gene TRBJ2-5, with D possibly TRBD1 on 6 matching bases. This CDR3 has 13 amino acids. Trimming removed 5 bases at V and 5 bases at J, with 13 bases between. The V gene's germline CDR1 is SGHRS and CDR2 YFSETQ. The covered CDR3 bases are TGCGCCAGCAGAAGGGGGAACCTGGAGACC. It yields the protein CASRRGNLET. The complete CDR3 protein is CASRRGNLETQYF.

A few counts support this clone. The CDR3 extends 3 residues past the end of the read, so its final part is completed from the germline J gene. V and J are TRBV5-1 and TRBJ2-1; the match to TRBD1 covers 7 bases. The junction had 7 bases not matched to a gene; V was cut back by 4 bases and J by 0 bases. Germline V gene lookup returns CDR1 SGHRS and CDR2 YFSETQ. CDR3 length: 16 amino acids. The CDR3 is CASSQGGLSSYNEQFF. The sequenced part of the CDR3 DNA is TGCGCCAGCAGCCAAGGGGGCCTTAGCTCCTACAATGAG.

This clone was recorded many times. CDR3 DNA, as far as it was read: TGTGCCAGCAGCTTAAACGGGGATCAGCCC. This encodes CASSLNGDQP. The CDR3 in its entirety is CASSLNGDQPQHF. V is TRBV7-9 and J is TRBJ1-5; D uncertain. Coverage ceases 3 residues before the CDR3 finishes, and the germline J gene fills in the end. The CDR3 is 13 residues long. Trimming removed 2 bases from V and 5 bases from J, with 7 bases in between. CDR1 and CDR2 from the germline V gene are SEHNR and FQNEAQ (reference sequence).

This clone was detected ten times or more. The observed sequence ends 3 residues before the CDR3 terminus, with the missing tail filled in from the germline J gene. The rearrangement links TRBV29-1 to TRBJ2-1; 9 bases map to TRBD2. Trimming cost V 3 bases and J 9 bases; bases outside gene matches: 9. The CDR3 length is 14 residues. Germline CDR1 SQVTM, CDR2 ANQGSEA. The CDR3 protein is CSVEASGKIGEQFF. Incomplete CDR3 DNA: TGCAGCGTTGAGGCTAGCGGGAAGATTGGTGAG.

There are many counts of this clone. The sequenced fragment ends 3 residues before the CDR3 boundary, so the rest is inferred from the germline J gene. This sequence joins TRBV5-4 and TRBJ2-7, with 7 positions matching TRBD2. The CDR3 covers 16 residues. Looked up from germline, CDR1 is SGHNT and CDR2 is YYREEE (reference sequence). J was trimmed by 2 bases and V by 6 bases; bases with no gene match: 14. The sequenced part of the CDR3 DNA is TGTGCCAGCACTACCGGCGGACTAGTGCACACCTACGAG. Translation gives CASTTGGLVHTYE. The entire CDR3 protein is CASTTGGLVHTYEQYF.

Note on this clone: The sequenced fragment ends 3 residues before the CDR3 boundary, so the rest is inferred from the germline J gene. The rearrangement links TRBV20-1 to TRBJ2-5; 7 positions agree with TRBD2. Unmatched junction bases numbered 12, after V lost 3 bases and J lost 5 bases. The CDR3 has 15 residues. Germline CDR1 is DFQATT and CDR2 is SNEGSKA (reference sequence). Partial CDR3 DNA: TGCAGTGCTAGCGGACTCGGCGGGGGTCGGGAGACC. It specifies CSASGLGGGRET. The entire CDR3 sequence reads CSASGLGGGRETQYF.

Comment on this clone: From the germline J gene comes the end of the CDR3, since the read stops 3 residues before it. J is TRBJ2-3 and V is TRBV19; TRBD2 aligns across 11 bases. The CDR3 runs to 17 residues. In germline, CDR1 is LNHDA, CDR2 SQIVND (reference sequence). V shed 3 bases and J 6 bases; nucleotides not matched to a gene: 11. The CDR3 loop reads CASSISLAGGTADTQYF. The DNA read from the CDR3 is TGTGCCAGTAGTATTAGCCTAGCGGGAGGAACTGCGGATACG.

The CDR3 sequence is CASSLIGGAETQYF. The sequenced part of the CDR3 DNA is TGTGCCAGCAGCTTGATTGGGGGCGCAGAGACC. The chain joins TRBV5-4 to TRBJ2-5; weak D call: TRBD1 (6 bases). Coverage ceases 3 residues before the CDR3 finishes, and the germline J gene fills in the end. CDR3 length equals 14 residues. CDR1 SGHNT and CDR2 YYREEE come from the germline V gene (reference sequence). V shed 1 base and J shed 4 bases, with 11 bases lying between them.

This clone was observed a handful of times. With the read ending 3 residues before the CDR3 end, the germline J gene is used to fill in that end. J is TRBJ1-2 and V is TRBV20-1; unclear D gene. Germline CDR1 is DFQATT and CDR2 is SNEGSKA (reference sequence). V was clipped by 1 base and J by 4 bases, with 10 bases between them. This CDR3 has 13 amino acids. The CDR3 spells CSARATEIYGYTF. Partial CDR3 DNA: TGCAGTGCTAGAGCCACAGAGATCTATGGC.

This clone was seen a handful of times. The chain's CDR3 is CSVMAQETQYF. Partial CDR3 DNA: TGCAGCGTTATGGCCCAAGAGACC. This sequence joins TRBV29-1 and TRBJ2-5; D call uncertain. The read gets to within 3 residues of the CDR3 end, and the germline J gene fills in the rest. The CDR3 sequence is 11 residues long. The germline V and J ends were trimmed by 5 bases and 1 base, with 5 bases remaining between them. Germline CDR1 and CDR2: SQVTM and ANQGSEA.

This clone was seen many times. The sequence runs out 3 residues before the end of the CDR3; the remainder is reconstructed from the germline J gene. The gene calls are TRBV2 and TRBJ1-2, with a tentative D call TRBD1 (6 bases). Trimming shortened V by 4 bases and J by 5 bases, and 11 bases separated the two germline ends. This CDR3 contains 13 residues. Germline V gives CDR1 SNHLY, CDR2 FYNNEI. Incomplete CDR3 DNA: TGTGCCAGCAGTGTACGCACAGGGTATGGC. It yields the protein CASSVRTGYG. The complete CDR3 protein is CASSVRTGYGYTF.

Many counts were recorded for this clone. The CDR3 end falls 3 residues outside the read, so it is completed with the germline J gene. The rearrangement joins TRBV29-1 to TRBJ1-2, with a weak D call TRBD1 (6 bases). This CDR3 spans 12 amino acids. The germline V gene encodes CDR1 SQVTM and CDR2 ANQGSEA. CDR3: CSVVTGLEGYTF. The DNA read from the CDR3 is TGCAGCGTTGTAACAGGGCTGGAAGGC.

This CDR3 is CASSLTDYEQYF. Partial CDR3 DNA: TGTGCCAGCAGCTTGACAGACTACGAG. V and J are TRBV7-9 and TRBJ2-7; D perhaps matches TRBD1 (5 bases). The CDR3 end lies 3 residues beyond the end of the read and is filled in from the germline J gene. The CDR3 is made up of 12 amino acids. Germline CDR1 is SEHNR and CDR2 is FQNEAQ (reference sequence). The V end was cut by 3 bases, the J end by 3 bases, with 6 bases between.